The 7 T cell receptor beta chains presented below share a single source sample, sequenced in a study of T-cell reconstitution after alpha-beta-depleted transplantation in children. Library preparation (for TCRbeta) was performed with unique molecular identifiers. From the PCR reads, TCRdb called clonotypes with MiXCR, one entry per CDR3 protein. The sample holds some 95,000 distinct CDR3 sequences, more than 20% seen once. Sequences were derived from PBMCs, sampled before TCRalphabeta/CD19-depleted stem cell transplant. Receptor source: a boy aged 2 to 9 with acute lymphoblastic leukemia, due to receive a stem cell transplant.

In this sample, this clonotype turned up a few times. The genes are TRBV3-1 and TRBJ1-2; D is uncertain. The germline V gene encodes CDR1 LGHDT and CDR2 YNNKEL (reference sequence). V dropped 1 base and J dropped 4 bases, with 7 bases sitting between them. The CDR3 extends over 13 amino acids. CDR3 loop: CASSQGRSYGYTF. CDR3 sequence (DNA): TGTGCCAGCAGCCAAGGGCGAAGCTATGGCTACACCTTC. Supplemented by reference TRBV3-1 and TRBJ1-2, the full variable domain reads DTAVSQTPKYLVTQMGNDKSIKCEQNLGHDTMYWYKQDSKKFLKIMFSYNNKELIINETVPNRFSPKSPDKAHLNLHINSLELGDSAVYFCASSQGRSYGYTFGSGTRLTVV.

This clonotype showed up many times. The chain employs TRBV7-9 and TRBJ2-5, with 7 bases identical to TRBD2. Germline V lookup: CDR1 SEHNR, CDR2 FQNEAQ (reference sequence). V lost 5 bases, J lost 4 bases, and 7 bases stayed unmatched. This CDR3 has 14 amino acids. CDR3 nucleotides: TGTGCCAGCAGCCCCGGCGCTAGCGGAGAGACCCAGTACTTC. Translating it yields CASSPGASGETQYF.

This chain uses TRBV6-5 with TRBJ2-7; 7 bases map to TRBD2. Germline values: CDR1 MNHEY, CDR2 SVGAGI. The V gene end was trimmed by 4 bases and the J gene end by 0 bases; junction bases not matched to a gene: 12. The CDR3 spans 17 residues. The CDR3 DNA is TGTGCCAGCAGTTCCCTACGAAGACTAGCAGGCTCCTACGAGCAGTACTTC. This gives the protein CASSSLRRLAGSYEQYF.

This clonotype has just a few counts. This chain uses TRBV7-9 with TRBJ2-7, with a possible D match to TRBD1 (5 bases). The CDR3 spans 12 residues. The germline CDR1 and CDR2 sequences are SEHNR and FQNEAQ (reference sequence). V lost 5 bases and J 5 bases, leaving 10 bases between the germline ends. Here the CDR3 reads CASSPGWNEQYF. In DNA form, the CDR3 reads TGTGCCAGCAGCCCAGGGTGGAACGAGCAGTACTTC.

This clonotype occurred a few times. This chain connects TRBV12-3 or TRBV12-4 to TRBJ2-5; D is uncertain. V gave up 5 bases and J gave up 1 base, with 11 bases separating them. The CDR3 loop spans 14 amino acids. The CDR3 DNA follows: TGTGCCAGCAGTAAGATCAGCAGCCAAGAGACCCAGTACTTC. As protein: CASSKISSQETQYF.

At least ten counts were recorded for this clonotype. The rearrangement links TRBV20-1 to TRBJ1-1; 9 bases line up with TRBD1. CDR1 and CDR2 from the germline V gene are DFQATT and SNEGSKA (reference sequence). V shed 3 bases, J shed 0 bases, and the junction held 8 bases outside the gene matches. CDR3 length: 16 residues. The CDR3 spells CSARDRGWGMNTEAFF. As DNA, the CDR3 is TGCAGTGCTAGGGACAGGGGTTGGGGCATGAACACTGAAGCTTTCTTT.

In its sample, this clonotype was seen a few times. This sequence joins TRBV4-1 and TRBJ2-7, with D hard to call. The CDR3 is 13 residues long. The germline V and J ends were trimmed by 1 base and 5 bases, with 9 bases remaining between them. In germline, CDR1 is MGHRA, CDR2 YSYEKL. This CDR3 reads CASSQALFHEQYF. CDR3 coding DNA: TGCGCCAGCAGCCAAGCCCTGTTTCACGAGCAGTACTTC.